A single sample is the source of the 31 T cell receptor beta chains below, sequenced in a study of T-cell memory formation after mild COVID-19. TCRdb re-called the 5' RACE reads through MiXCR, storing one row per CDR3 protein. The sample carries 200,000 to 250,000 distinct CDR3 sequences, around 8.8% recorded once. The sample comprised PBMCs or a T cell subset sorted from them (not recorded which). These receptors all stem from a young man who had mild COVID-19 (a few samples of this study predate the infection). Cell type and time point are not known.

This sequence joins TRBV30 and TRBJ1-2; D is perhaps TRBD1 (5 bases). Germline CDR1 reads GTSNPN; CDR2 reads SVGIG (reference sequence). The ends were cut back, 3 bases at V and 4 bases at J, with 12 bases in the middle. The CDR3 length is 13 residues. The CDR3 loop is CAWRGQDGYGYTF. The CDR3 DNA is TGTGCCTGGAGGGGGCAGGACGGCTATGGCTACACCTTC.

This clonotype was counted a few times. This chain links TRBV4-1 with TRBJ2-5; 15 bases agree with TRBD2. J was trimmed by 4 bases and V by 4 bases; bases with no gene match: 10. Germline assignment: CDR1 MGHRA and CDR2 YSYEKL. CDR3 length: 18 amino acids. For the CDR3, the DNA is TGCGCCAGCAGCCGACTAGGACTAGCGGGGGGGCAACGAGAGACCCAGTACTTC. Protein: CASSRLGLAGGQRETQYF.

This clonotype was counted between two and nine times. This sequence joins TRBV20-1 and TRBJ1-2; D gene uncertain. The CDR3 has 14 residues. With 2 bases removed from V and 5 bases from J, the gap between germline ends came to 15 bases. Germline V gene sequence: CDR1 DFQATT, CDR2 SNEGSKA (reference sequence). Here the CDR3 DNA reads TGCAGTGCTAGAATTGGGAGCGCTGGGTATGGCTACACCTTC. Its protein is CSARIGSAGYGYTF.

The chain recombines TRBV24-1 with TRBJ2-3, with 8 positions matching TRBD2. Germline trimming cut 1 base from V and 1 base from J; bases unmatched to any gene: 3. The CDR3 has 16 residues. Germline V gene sequence: CDR1 KGHDR, CDR2 SFDVKD. Here the CDR3 DNA reads TGTGCCACCAGTGATTTCGCGACTAGCGGCACAGATACGCAGTATTTT. Protein product: CATSDFATSGTDTQYF.

This CDR3 reads CATAVRGEGGKNIQYF. In DNA, the CDR3 is TGTGCCACCGCGGTCAGGGGAGAGGGTGGCAAAAACATTCAGTACTTC. The V and J genes are TRBV6-2 or TRBV6-3 and TRBJ2-4; TRBD1 is a possible D gene (6 bases). Looked up from germline, CDR1 is MNHEY and CDR2 is SVGEGT. Trimming removed 10 bases from V and 3 bases from J, with 22 bases in between. The CDR3 runs to 16 residues.

V is TRBV10-3 and J is TRBJ1-3; D not certain. V was shortened by 6 bases and J by 0 bases, with 0 bases between the two germline ends. Germline V CDR1 and CDR2: ENHRY, SYGVKD. The CDR3 consists of 11 residues. The CDR3 DNA sequence: TGTGCCATCAGCTCTGGAAACACCATATATTTT. Protein sequence: CAISSGNTIYF.

V usage is TRBV12-3 or TRBV12-4 and J usage is TRBJ1-4; D is possibly TRBD1 (6 bases). This CDR3 region has 13 residues. The V end was cut by 6 bases, the J end by 12 bases, with 17 bases between. CDR3 region: CASSPGAYGELFF. CDR3 bases: TGTGCCAGCAGCCCGGGGGCCTATGGGGAACTGTTTTTT.

This rearrangement joins TRBV6-5 to TRBJ1-2; TRBD1 matches at 7 bases. V was clipped by 5 bases and J by 4 bases; unmatched bases: 4. CDR1 and CDR2 (germline): MNHEY, SVGAGI. CDR3 size: 13 residues. CDR3 nucleotides: TGTGCCAGCAGTGAGGGGGCTCTCTATGGCTACACCTTC. This gives the protein CASSEGALYGYTF.

This sequence joins TRBV10-3 and TRBJ1-2; the D gene is possibly TRBD1 (5 bases). CDR3 length: 14 residues. Germline V gene data show CDR1 as ENHRY and CDR2 as SYGVKD. The ends were cut back, 10 bases at V and 8 bases at J, with 23 bases in the middle. CDR3 amino acids: CATGEGIRIVGYTF. DNA of the CDR3: TGTGCCACTGGCGAGGGGATAAGGATCGTAGGCTACACCTTC.

The chain carries TRBV5-1 and TRBJ2-5, with D hard to call. Trimming took 0 bases from V and 1 from J, leaving 7 bases between them. The CDR3 is 14 residues long. Germline CDR1 SGHRS, CDR2 YFSETQ. The CDR3 region has the DNA TGCGCCAGCAGCTTGGGACGGTCCCAAGAGACCCAGTACTTC. Translating it yields CASSLGRSQETQYF.

This clonotype appeared a few times. The chain combines TRBV6-5 with TRBJ2-3; 10 positions agree with TRBD2. The CDR3 contains 15 residues. With V trimmed by 2 bases and J by 4 bases, 3 bases remained unmatched. Germline V gene data show CDR1 as MNHEY and CDR2 as SVGAGI. The chain's CDR3 is CASSYLAGAPDTQYF. CDR3 bases: TGTGCCAGCAGTTACCTAGCGGGGGCCCCAGATACGCAGTATTTT.

The chain links TRBV6-1 to TRBJ2-3; possible D gene TRBD2, 7 bases. The CDR3 covers 14 residues. V lost 5 bases, J lost 13 bases, and 22 bases lay in between. Germline V gives CDR1 MNHNS, CDR2 SASEGT. The CDR3 spells CASSPRGGAFLEYF. CDR3 bases: TGTGCCAGCAGTCCCCGTGGGGGGGCTTTTCTTGAGTATTTT.

For this clonotype: No conserved phenylalanine or tryptophan ends this CDR3, so it is likely a read error. The CDR3 region has the DNA TGCAGCGTTGTCGGAGTTAGGGGGGAGACCCAGTACCTC. Amino acids: CSVVGVRGETQYL. The chain couples TRBV29-1 to TRBJ2-5, with D maybe TRBD1 (6 bases). In germline, CDR1 is SQVTM, CDR2 ANQGSEA. The CDR3 length is 13 residues. V was cut by 4 bases and J by 5 bases, with 14 bases left in between.

In its sample, this clonotype was seen many times. This rearrangement joins TRBV5-6 to TRBJ1-2; D uncertain. Germline values: CDR1 SGHDT, CDR2 YYEEEE. Trimming shortened V by 4 bases and J by 7 bases, and 17 bases separated the two germline ends. The CDR3 sequence is 14 residues long. This CDR3 is CASSLPPGKSGYTF. The CDR3 nucleotides read TGTGCCAGCAGCCTTCCGCCGGGGAAGAGTGGCTACACCTTC. Supplemented by reference TRBV5-6 and TRBJ1-2, the full variable domain reads DAGVTQSPTHLIKTRGQQVTLRCSPKSGHDTVSWYQQALGQGPQFIFQYYEEEERQRGNFPDRFSGHQFPNYSSELNVNALLLGDSALYLCASSLPPGKSGYTFGSGTRLTVV.

A word on this clonotype: One base away lies a much larger clone, so this may be a sequencing read error. The chain couples TRBV6-5 to TRBJ2-7, with 8 positions matching TRBD2. The CDR3 loop spans 17 amino acids. The V gene's germline CDR1 is MNHEY and CDR2 SVGAGI. CDR3 DNA sequence: TGTGCCAGCAGCCAAAACACCTACGGGGGGGCCCCCTACGAGCAGTGCTTC. It is translated as CASSQNTYGGAPYEQCF.

This clonotype was found a few times. The chain is built from TRBV12-3 or TRBV12-4 and TRBJ1-2; weak D call: TRBD1 (5 bases). The CDR3 covers 12 residues. Trimming removed 5 bases at V and 4 bases at J, with 8 bases between. CDR3 amino acids: CASSVGGYGYTF. CDR3 sequence (DNA): TGTGCCAGCAGTGTCGGGGGCTATGGCTACACCTTC.

The gene calls are TRBV12-5 and TRBJ2-5, with D perhaps TRBD1 or TRBD2 (5 bases each). The CDR3 covers 14 residues. CDR1 and CDR2 from the germline V gene are LGHNT and FRNRAP. V was trimmed by 1 base and J by 5 bases, leaving 11 bases between them. In DNA form, the CDR3 reads TGTGCTAGTGGTTTGGCGGGGCTGGGGGAGACCCAGTACTTC. This sequence encodes CASGLAGLGETQYF.

The sample holds a few counts of this clonotype. The chain carries TRBV12-3 or TRBV12-4 and TRBJ2-3, with a weak D call TRBD1 (5 bases). Trimming cost V 5 bases and J 4 bases, with 16 bases left between them. The CDR3 loop spans 15 amino acids. Written as DNA, the CDR3 is TGTGCCAGCAGTCCACAGGTATCGTCTTCAGATACGCAGTATTTT. It encodes CASSPQVSSSDTQYF.

This clonotype has at least ten counts. The V call is TRBV4-1, the J call TRBJ2-7; D remains unclear. V was cut by 3 bases and J by 3 bases, with 9 bases left in between. This CDR3 has 13 residues. Germline V gene sequence: CDR1 MGHRA, CDR2 YSYEKL. CDR3 DNA sequence: TGCGCCAGCAGCCAGAGATCGGGCTACGAGCAGTACTTC. It is translated as CASSQRSGYEQYF.

This clonotype was observed a few times. The V and J genes are TRBV19 and TRBJ1-5, with D possibly matching TRBD1 (5 bases). V lost 2 bases and J lost 8, with 16 bases in between. CDR1 and CDR2 (germline): LNHDA, SQIVND (reference sequence). The CDR3 runs to 15 residues. Here the CDR3 reads CASSITWQGTKPQHF. CDR3 in DNA: TGTGCCAGTAGTATAACTTGGCAGGGTACGAAGCCCCAGCATTTT.

This clonotype has more than one count but fewer than ten. The V gene is TRBV12-3 or TRBV12-4, the J gene TRBJ1-1; D uncertain. V was pared by 4 bases and J by 4 bases, with 4 bases between. This CDR3 is 11 amino acids long. CDR3 residues: CASSSSTEAFF. For the CDR3, the DNA is TGTGCCAGCAGTTCTAGCACTGAAGCTTTCTTT.

This clonotype has just a few counts. The V call is TRBV4-2, the J call TRBJ2-1, with D tentatively TRBD1 or TRBD2 (5 bases each). Germline V CDR1 and CDR2: LGHNA, YNFKEQ. Trimming removed 4 bases from V and 7 bases from J, with 11 bases in between. This CDR3 spans 13 amino acids. The CDR3 nucleotides are TGTGCCAGCAGCCCCAGGGACGGGAATGAGCAGTTCTTC. It specifies CASSPRDGNEQFF.

This clonotype was found a few times. This chain connects TRBV10-3 to TRBJ1-1, with 9 bases fitting TRBD1. The junction had 4 bases not matched to a gene; V was cut back by 10 bases and J by 4 bases. Germline CDR1 is ENHRY and CDR2 is SYGVKD. The CDR3 length is 12 residues. Here the CDR3 reads CATTGGITEAFF. The CDR3 coding sequence is TGTGCCACGACAGGGGGTATCACTGAAGCTTTCTTT.

This clonotype was counted between two and nine times. The chain is built from TRBV25-1 and TRBJ2-1; D is undetermined. Per germline, CDR1 MGHDK and CDR2 SYGVNS. CDR3 length: 15 amino acids. The ends were cut back, 2 bases at V and 4 bases at J, with 12 bases in the middle. In nucleotides, the CDR3 is TGTGCCAGCAGTGAAAGCCCTTCACCTTACAATGAGCAGTTCTTC. Translation gives CASSESPSPYNEQFF.

The chain employs TRBV20-1 and TRBJ1-2; 9 nucleotides agree with TRBD1. V shed 6 bases, J shed 5 bases, and the junction held 7 bases outside the gene matches. The CDR3 loop spans 13 amino acids. CDR1 and CDR2 from the germline V gene are DFQATT and SNEGSKA (reference sequence). The DNA of the CDR3 is TGCAGTGCCTCTCCGGGACAGGGTTATGGCTACACCTTC. The encoded protein is CSASPGQGYGYTF.

This clonotype was found many times. The chain couples TRBV11-2 to TRBJ1-1; no reliable D call. The length of the CDR3 is 14 residues. The V gene's germline CDR1 is SGHAT and CDR2 FQNNGV. The V end was cut by 3 bases, the J end by 6 bases, with 14 bases between. CDR3 residues: CASSFGVGLAEAFF. Here the CDR3 DNA reads TGTGCCAGCAGCTTCGGGGTAGGTCTGGCTGAAGCTTTCTTT.

V and J are TRBV6-1 and TRBJ2-1; either TRBD1 or TRBD2 may fit D (6 bases each). The germline V and J ends were trimmed by 7 bases and 5 bases, with 15 bases remaining between them. The germline V gene encodes CDR1 MNHNS and CDR2 SASEGT. This CDR3 region has 14 residues. The DNA of the CDR3 is TGTGCCAGCAAATTTACGGGGGCCGACAATGAGCAGTTCTTC. It encodes CASKFTGADNEQFF.

This clonotype showed up just a few times. J is TRBJ2-3 and V is TRBV6-2 or TRBV6-3; a possible D gene is TRBD2 (7 bases). In germline, CDR1 is MNHEY, CDR2 SVGEGT. Deletions cut 6 bases from V and 2 bases from J, with 15 bases between. The CDR3 contains 15 residues. The CDR3 region is CASRGAGAPTDTQYF. CDR3 nucleotides: TGTGCCAGCAGAGGCGCGGGGGCACCCACAGATACGCAGTATTTT.

This clonotype has more than one count but fewer than ten. J is TRBJ2-5 and V is TRBV18; D gene uncertain. CDR1 KGHSH and CDR2 LQKENI come from the germline V gene. The germline V and J ends were trimmed by 2 bases and 5 bases, with 9 bases remaining between them. The CDR3 runs to 13 residues. As DNA, the CDR3 is TGTGCCAGCTCACCAACCCCCGGGGAGACCCAGTACTTC. Protein sequence: CASSPTPGETQYF.

At least ten counts were recorded for this clonotype. This sequence joins TRBV15 and TRBJ2-3; possibly TRBD1 for D (6 bases). This CDR3 is 14 amino acids long. The V gene's germline CDR1 is LNHNV and CDR2 YYDKDF (reference sequence). The ends were cut back, 6 bases at V and 2 bases at J, with 12 bases in the middle. The CDR3 loop reads CATSRDRYTDTQYF. The CDR3 region has the DNA TGTGCCACCAGTCGCGACAGGTACACAGATACGCAGTATTTT.

The chain joins TRBV7-2 to TRBJ1-2, with 10 bases fitting TRBD1. With V trimmed by 5 bases and J by 10 bases, 10 bases remained unmatched. The CDR3 length is 14 residues. Germline V gene sequence: CDR1 SGHTA, CDR2 FQGNSA. CDR3 loop: CASSPTTGGRNYTF. The CDR3 DNA reads TGTGCCAGCAGCCCTACGACAGGGGGCAGAAACTACACCTTC.